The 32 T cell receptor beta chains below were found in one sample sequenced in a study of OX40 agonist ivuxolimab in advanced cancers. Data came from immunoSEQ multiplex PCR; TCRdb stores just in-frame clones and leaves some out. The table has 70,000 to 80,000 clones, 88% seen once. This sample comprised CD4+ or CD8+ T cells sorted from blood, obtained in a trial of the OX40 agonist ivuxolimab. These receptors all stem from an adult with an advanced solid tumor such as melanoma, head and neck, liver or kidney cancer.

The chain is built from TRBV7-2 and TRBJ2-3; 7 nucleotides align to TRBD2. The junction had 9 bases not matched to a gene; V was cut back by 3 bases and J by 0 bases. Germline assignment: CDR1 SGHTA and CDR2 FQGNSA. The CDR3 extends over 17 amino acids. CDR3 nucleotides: TGTGCCAGCAGCTTTATCACTAGCGCAGCCAGCACAGATACGCAGTATTTT. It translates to CASSFITSAASTDTQYF.

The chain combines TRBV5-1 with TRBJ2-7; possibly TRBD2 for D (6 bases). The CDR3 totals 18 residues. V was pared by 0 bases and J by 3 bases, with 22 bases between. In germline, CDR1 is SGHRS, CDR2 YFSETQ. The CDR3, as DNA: TGCGCCAGCAGCTTGGTTGGGGGAGGCTCAAACCAAATCTACGAGCAGTACTTC. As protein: CASSLVGGGSNQIYEQYF.

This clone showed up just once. The CDR3 DNA is TGTGCCAGCAGTTCCACCGGGACTAACACTGAAGCTTTCTTT. As protein: CASSSTGTNTEAFF. The chain employs TRBV6-5 and TRBJ1-1; possible D gene TRBD1, 5 bases. The CDR3 contains 14 residues. The V gene lost 4 bases and the J gene lost 2 bases, with 11 bases spanning the gap. Germline CDR1 MNHEY, CDR2 SVGAGI.

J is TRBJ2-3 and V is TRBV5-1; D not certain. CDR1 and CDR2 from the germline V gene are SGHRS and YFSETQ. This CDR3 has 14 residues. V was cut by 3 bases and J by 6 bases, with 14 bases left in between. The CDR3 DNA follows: TGCGCCAGCAGCTCCATCTACTTAGGTGATACGCAGTATTTT. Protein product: CASSSIYLGDTQYF.

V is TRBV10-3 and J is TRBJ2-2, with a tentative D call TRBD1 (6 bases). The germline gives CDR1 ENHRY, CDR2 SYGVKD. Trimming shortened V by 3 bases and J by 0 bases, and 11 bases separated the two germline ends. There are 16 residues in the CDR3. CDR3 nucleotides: TGTGCCATCAGTGACCCCGGGACACCGAACACCGGGGAGCTGTTTTTT. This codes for CAISDPGTPNTGELFF.

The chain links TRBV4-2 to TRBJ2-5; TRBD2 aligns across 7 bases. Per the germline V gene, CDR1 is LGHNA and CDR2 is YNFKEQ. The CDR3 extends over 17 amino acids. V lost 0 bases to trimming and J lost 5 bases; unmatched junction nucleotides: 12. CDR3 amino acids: CASSQEGGRGTFETQYF. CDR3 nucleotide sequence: TGTGCCAGCAGCCAAGAAGGAGGGCGGGGGACTTTTGAGACCCAGTACTTC.

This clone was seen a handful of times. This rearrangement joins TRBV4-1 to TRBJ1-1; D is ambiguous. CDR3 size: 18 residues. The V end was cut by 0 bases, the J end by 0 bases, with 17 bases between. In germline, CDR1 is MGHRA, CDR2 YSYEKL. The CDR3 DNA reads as TGCGCCAGCAGCCAAGATCAATTGCGACGGGGTTTGAACACTGAAGCTTTCTTT. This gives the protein CASSQDQLRRGLNTEAFF.

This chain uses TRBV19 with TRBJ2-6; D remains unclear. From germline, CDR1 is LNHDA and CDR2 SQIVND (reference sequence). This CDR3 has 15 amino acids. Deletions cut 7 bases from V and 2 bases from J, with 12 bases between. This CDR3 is CASKPVDPGANVLTF. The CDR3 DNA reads TGTGCCAGTAAACCGGTGGATCCTGGGGCCAACGTCCTGACTTTC.

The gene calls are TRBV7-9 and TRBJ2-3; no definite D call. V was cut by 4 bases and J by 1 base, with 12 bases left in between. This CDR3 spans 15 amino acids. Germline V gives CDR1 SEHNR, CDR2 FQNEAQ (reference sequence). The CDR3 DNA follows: TGTGCCAGCAGCTCCCGCCCCTTTGGCACAGATACGCAGTATTTT. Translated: CASSSRPFGTDTQYF.

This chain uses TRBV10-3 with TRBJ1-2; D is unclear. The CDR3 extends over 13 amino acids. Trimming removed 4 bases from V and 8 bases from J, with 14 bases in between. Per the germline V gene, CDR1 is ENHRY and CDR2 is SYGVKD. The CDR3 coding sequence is TGTGCCATCAGTGGCGTGGACGGCTCAGGCTACACCTTC. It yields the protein CAISGVDGSGYTF.

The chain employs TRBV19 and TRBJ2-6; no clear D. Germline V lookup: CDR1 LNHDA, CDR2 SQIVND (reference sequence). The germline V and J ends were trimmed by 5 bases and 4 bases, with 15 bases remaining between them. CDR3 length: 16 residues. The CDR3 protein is CASSRPSTTGANVLTF. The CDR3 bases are TGTGCCAGTAGTCGTCCCAGCACGACCGGGGCCAACGTCCTGACTTTC.

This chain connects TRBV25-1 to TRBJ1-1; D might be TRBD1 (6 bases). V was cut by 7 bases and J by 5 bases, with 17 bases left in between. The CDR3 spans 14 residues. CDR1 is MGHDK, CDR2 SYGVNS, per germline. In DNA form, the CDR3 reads TGTGCCAGCACCGAGGGGGGGAGTATGACTGAAGCTTTCTTT. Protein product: CASTEGGSMTEAFF.

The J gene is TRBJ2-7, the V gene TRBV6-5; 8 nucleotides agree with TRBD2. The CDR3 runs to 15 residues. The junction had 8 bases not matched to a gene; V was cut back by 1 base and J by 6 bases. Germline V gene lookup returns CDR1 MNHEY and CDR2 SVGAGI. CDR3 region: CASSYYTGTRGEQYF. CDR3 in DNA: TGTGCCAGCAGTTACTATACCGGGACTAGAGGCGAGCAGTACTTC.

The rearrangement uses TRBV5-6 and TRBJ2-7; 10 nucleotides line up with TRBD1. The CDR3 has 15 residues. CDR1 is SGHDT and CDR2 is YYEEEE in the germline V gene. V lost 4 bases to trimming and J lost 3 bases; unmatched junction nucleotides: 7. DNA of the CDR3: TGTGCCAGCAGCGGACCGACAGGGGGCCTCTACGAGCAGTACTTC. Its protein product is CASSGPTGGLYEQYF.

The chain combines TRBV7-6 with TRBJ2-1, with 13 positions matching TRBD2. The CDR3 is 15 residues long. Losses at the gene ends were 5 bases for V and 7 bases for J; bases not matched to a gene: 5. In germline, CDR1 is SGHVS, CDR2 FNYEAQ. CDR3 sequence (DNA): TGTGCCAGCAGCCCGACTAGCGGGAGGCGGAATGAGCAGTTCTTC. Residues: CASSPTSGRRNEQFF.

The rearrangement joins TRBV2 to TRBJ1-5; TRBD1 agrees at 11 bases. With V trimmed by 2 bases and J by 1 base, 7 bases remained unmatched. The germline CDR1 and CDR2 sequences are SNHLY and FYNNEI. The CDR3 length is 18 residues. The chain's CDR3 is CASSERTGGGLSNQPQHF. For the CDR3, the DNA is TGTGCCAGCAGTGAAAGGACAGGGGGCGGACTAAGCAATCAGCCCCAGCATTTT.

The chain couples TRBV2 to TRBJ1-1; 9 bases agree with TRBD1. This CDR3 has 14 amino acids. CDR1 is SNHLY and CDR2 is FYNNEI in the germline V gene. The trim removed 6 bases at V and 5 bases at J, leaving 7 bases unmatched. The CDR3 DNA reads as TGTGCCAGCAGCTCACAGGGGGCGAAAACTGAAGCTTTCTTT. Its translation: CASSSQGAKTEAFF.

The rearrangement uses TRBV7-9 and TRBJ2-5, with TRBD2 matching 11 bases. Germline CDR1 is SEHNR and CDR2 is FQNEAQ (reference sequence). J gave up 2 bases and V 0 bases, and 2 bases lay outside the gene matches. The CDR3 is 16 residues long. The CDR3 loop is CASSLARLAGQETQYF. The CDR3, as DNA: TGTGCCAGCAGCTTAGCTCGACTAGCGGGGCAAGAGACCCAGTACTTC.

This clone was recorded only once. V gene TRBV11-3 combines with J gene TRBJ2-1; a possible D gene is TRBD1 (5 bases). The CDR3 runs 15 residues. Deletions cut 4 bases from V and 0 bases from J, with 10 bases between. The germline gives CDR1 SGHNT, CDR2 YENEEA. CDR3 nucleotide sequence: TGTGCCAGCAGCTCTGGGGCTACCTCCTACAATGAGCAGTTCTTC. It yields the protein CASSSGATSYNEQFF.

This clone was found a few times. As DNA, the CDR3 is TGTGCCAGCAGCTTAGTATTGGAGGGTGAACGGTTCTTC. Protein: CASSLVLEGERFF. This chain connects TRBV7-7 to TRBJ2-1; a possible D gene is TRBD2 (6 bases). Germline V CDR1 and CDR2: SSHAT, FNYEAQ (reference sequence). This CDR3 is 13 amino acids long. The V end lost 1 base, the J end lost 15 bases, and 16 bases lay between the germline ends.

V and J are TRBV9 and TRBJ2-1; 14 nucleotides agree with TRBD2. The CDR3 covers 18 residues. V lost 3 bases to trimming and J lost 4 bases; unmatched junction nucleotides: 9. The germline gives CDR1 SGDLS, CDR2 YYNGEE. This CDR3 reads CASSAGQRTSGRYNEQFF. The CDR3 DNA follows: TGTGCCAGCAGCGCCGGACAACGGACTAGCGGGAGGTACAATGAGCAGTTCTTC.

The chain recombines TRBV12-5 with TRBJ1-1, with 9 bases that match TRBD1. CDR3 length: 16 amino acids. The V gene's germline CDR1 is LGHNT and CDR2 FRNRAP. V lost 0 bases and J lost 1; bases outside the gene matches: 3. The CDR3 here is CASGLVGGQGNTEAFF. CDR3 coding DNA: TGTGCTAGTGGTTTGGTGGGGGGACAGGGGAACACTGAAGCTTTCTTT.

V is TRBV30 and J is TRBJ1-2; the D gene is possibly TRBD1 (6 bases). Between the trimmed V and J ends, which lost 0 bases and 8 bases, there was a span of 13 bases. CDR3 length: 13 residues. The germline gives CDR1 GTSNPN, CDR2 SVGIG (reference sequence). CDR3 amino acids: CAWSVGGLGGYTF. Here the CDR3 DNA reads TGTGCCTGGAGTGTGGGGGGGCTTGGCGGCTACACCTTC.

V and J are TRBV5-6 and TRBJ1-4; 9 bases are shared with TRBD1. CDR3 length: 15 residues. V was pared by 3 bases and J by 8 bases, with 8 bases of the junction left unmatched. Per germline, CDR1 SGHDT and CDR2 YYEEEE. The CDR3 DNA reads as TGTGCCAGCAGCTCGAGGACAGGGGTTGGGGAAAAACTGTTTTTT. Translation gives CASSSRTGVGEKLFF.

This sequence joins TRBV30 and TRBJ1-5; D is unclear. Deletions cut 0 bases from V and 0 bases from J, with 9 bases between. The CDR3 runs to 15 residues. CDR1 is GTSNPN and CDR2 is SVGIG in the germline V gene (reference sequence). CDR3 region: CAWSVTHNSNQPQHF. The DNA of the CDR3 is TGTGCCTGGAGTGTAACGCATAATAGCAATCAGCCCCAGCATTTT. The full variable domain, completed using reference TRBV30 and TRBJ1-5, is SQTIHQWPATLVQPVGSPLSLECTVEGTSNPNLYWYRQAAGRGLQLLFYSVGIGQISSEVPQNLSASRPQDRQFILSSKKLLLSDSGFYLCAWSVTHNSNQPQHFGDGTRLSIL.

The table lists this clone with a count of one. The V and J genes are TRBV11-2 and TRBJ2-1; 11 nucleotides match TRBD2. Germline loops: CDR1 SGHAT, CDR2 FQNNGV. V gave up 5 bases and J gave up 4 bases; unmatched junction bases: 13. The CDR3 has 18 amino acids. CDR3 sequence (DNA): TGTGCCAGCAGCAGCAGACTAGCGGGAAGAGCGTTGTACAATGAGCAGTTCTTC. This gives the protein CASSSRLAGRALYNEQFF.

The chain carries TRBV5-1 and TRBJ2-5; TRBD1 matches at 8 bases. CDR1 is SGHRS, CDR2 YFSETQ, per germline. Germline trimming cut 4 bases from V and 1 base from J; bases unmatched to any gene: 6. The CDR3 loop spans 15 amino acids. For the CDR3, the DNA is TGCGCCAGCAGCCCCTCGACAGGGGTCCAAGAGACCCAGTACTTC. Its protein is CASSPSTGVQETQYF.

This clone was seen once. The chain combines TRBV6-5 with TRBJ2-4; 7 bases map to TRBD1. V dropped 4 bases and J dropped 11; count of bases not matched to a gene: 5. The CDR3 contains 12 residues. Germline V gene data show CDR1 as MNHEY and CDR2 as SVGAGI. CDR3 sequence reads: CASSSDRDLQYF. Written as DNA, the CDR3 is TGTGCCAGCAGTTCCGACAGGGACCTTCAGTACTTC.

The CDR3 sequence is CASSATGQGLSYEQYF. CDR3 DNA sequence: TGTGCCAGTAGTGCGACGGGACAGGGATTATCCTACGAGCAGTACTTC. V is TRBV19 and J is TRBJ2-7; TRBD1 aligns across 9 bases. V shed 5 bases and J 1 base; nucleotides not matched to a gene: 9. The length of the CDR3 is 16 residues. The germline CDR1 and CDR2 sequences are LNHDA and SQIVND (reference sequence).

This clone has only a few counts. The chain's CDR3 is CASSFQWDPSGNTIYF. In DNA form, the CDR3 reads TGTGCCAGCAGTTTTCAGTGGGACCCCTCTGGAAACACCATATATTTT. The gene calls are TRBV6-5 and TRBJ1-3, with D perhaps TRBD1 (5 bases). CDR1 and CDR2 (germline): MNHEY, SVGAGI. The CDR3 is 16 residues long. V was shortened by 4 bases and J by 0 bases, with 13 bases between the two germline ends.

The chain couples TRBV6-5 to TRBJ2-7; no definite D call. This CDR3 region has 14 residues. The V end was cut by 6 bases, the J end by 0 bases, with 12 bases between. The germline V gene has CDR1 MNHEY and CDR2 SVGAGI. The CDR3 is CASSRMGFSYEQYF. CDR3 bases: TGTGCCAGCAGCCGAATGGGTTTCTCCTACGAGCAGTACTTC.

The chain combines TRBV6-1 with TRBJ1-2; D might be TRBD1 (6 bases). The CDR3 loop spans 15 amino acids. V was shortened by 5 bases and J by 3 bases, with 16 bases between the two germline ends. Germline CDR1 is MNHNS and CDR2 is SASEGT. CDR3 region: CASSTTGRWDYGYTF. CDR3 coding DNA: TGTGCCAGCAGTACTACAGGGCGTTGGGACTATGGCTACACCTTC.